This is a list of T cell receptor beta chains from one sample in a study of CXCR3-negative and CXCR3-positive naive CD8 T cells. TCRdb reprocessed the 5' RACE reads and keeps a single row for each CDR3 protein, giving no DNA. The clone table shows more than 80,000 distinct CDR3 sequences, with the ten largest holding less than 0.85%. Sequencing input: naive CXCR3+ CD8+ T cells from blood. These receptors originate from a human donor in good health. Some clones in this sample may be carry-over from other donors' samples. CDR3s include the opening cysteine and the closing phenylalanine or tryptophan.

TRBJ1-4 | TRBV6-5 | CASGGDEKLFF
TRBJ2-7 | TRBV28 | CASTNPRSSYEQYF
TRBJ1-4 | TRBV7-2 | CASSQKGDEKLFF
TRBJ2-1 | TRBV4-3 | CASSQGTDLNEQFF
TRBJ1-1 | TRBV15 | CATSRVGTEAFF
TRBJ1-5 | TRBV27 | CASSRQGGNQPQHF
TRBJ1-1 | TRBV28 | CASSVTGGAEAFF
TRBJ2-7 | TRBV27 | CASSPRQHYEQYF
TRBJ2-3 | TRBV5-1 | CASSLIPGSTDTQYF
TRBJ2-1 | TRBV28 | CASTSRVGDEQFF
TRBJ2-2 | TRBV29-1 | CSVEEDAGELFF
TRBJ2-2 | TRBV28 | CASTKPAGTNTGELFF
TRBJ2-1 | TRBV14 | CASSQPKEGADEQFF
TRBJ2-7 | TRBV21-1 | CASGLRKRGDPYEQYF
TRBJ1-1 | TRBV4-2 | CASRLMGDTEAFF